This TCR beta chain appears in the sequencing data of a study of response to subunit inactivated influenza vaccine. CDR1 and CDR2 from the germline V gene are MNHEY and SVGAGI. V was clipped by 5 bases and J by 4 bases, with 19 bases between them. The CDR3 extends over 16 amino acids. This clonotype was detected only once. TCRdb called the RT-PCR reads again in MiXCR, with one record for every CDR3 protein. The data hold 180,000 or so distinct CDR3 sequences, with around 12% observed a single time. These data also formed part of another study, on T cells expressing NK-cell markers. This second report adds: The authors made TCR beta cDNA libraries by 5'RACE template switching. This switching added a universal primer site and UMIs. About six donors showed dominant NKG2C+ clonotypes comprising roughly 1.0-7.0% of their CD8+ T cells. The CD3+CD56-NKG2C+ fraction of a few donors was likewise dominated by these clonotypes.

This receptor was obtained from a man aged 50 to 60 who received an inactivated influenza vaccine. V is TRBV6-5 and J is TRBJ2-3; D is possibly TRBD1 (7 bases). This sample comprised CD8+ T cells sorted from PBMCs, obtained 12 days after vaccination. Here the CDR3 DNA reads TGTGCCAGCAGTACTTCAGGGGGGTTTAGTCCAGATACGCAGTATTTT. Protein sequence: CASSTSGGFSPDTQYF.